Described below is a single T cell receptor beta chain sequence and its context. Clones were sequenced by immunoSEQ multiplex PCR, and TCRdb holds only the in-frame ones, with some missing. The sample holds some 150,000 clones; around 85% are singletons and the top ten take 2% to 3%. The germline V gene encodes CDR1 SEHNR and CDR2 FQNEAQ (reference sequence). This CDR3 is built from 15 residues. V lost 1 base to trimming and J lost 7 bases, with 11 bases between them. These data come from a study of blood T cell repertoires in COVID-19. The clonotype was recovered from a woman in her seventies with acute or convalescent COVID-19. The rearrangement links TRBV7-9 to TRBJ1-6; unclear D gene. The sample taken for sequencing was peripheral blood. The CDR3 nucleotides are TGTGCCAGCAGCTTAGGGGAGGCGGAAAATTCACCCCTCCACTTT. Translated, it gives CASSLGEAENSPLHF.